This T cell receptor (beta chain) was captured in a study of T cells after yellow fever vaccination. Study results and caveats: Few clonotypes appeared in both CD4 and CD8 compartments. Most clones from primary vaccination were detected again post-booster (almost 98% CD4, around 88% CD8). Any FACS-sorted repertoire could hold abundant clonotypes that contaminate it from the bulk population.

The CDR3 is made up of 14 amino acids. Trimming took off 6 bases at V and 1 base at J, with 7 bases between the two ends. The germline V gene has CDR1 MNHEY and CDR2 SVGAGI. For TCR, cDNA came from 5'RACE template switching, which added a universal primer site and UMIs. MiXCR, applied by TCRdb to the 5' RACE reads, yields one record per CDR3 protein. Of a few hundred thousand distinct CDR3 sequences in the sample, roughly 3.9% were seen once. This clonotype was seen a few times. Its antigen is still unknown. This chain joins TRBV6-5 and TRBJ1-6, with D hard to call. The input for sequencing was PBMCs, taken 5 days after the yellow fever booster vaccination. This receptor was obtained from a young man who received the YFV17D yellow fever vaccine. This CDR3 reads CASRPVSYNSPLHF. The CDR3 DNA reads as TGTGCCAGCAGGCCGGTATCCTATAATTCACCCCTCCACTTT.